This TCR beta chain was captured in a study of cytomegalovirus exposure and HLA in healthy donors. General study findings and limits: No immune exposure information besides CMV serostatus was available. TCR association rates varied by HLA locus in a later analysis, with DRB1 highest and HLA-C lowest.

Unmatched junction bases numbered 9, after V lost 6 bases and J lost 6 bases. The V gene's germline CDR1 is SNHLY and CDR2 FYNNEI. The CDR3 spans 15 residues. The PCR ran on 60 Vbeta and 13 Jbeta primers. Here immunoSEQ multiplex PCR was the method, and the copy in TCRdb shows in-frame clones only, minus some. Its listing shows tens of thousands of clones. As for this clone: Its antigen is not identified.

Sequenced: PBMCs. The TCR originated in a woman aged 40 to 55 in good health and CMV-seropositive. The rearrangement uses TRBV2 and TRBJ2-4; 9 bases align to TRBD1. The CDR3 nucleotides are TGTGCCAGCAGAAATCGGGACAGGGTGGGAAACATTCAGTACTTC. Residues: CASRNRDRVGNIQYF. Combining the CDR3 with reference TRBV2 and TRBJ2-4 gives the whole variable domain EPEVTQTPSHQVTQMGQEVILRCVPISNHLYFYWYRQILGQKVEFLVSFYNNEISEKSEIFDDQFSVERPDGSNFTLKIRSTKLEDSAMYFCASRNRDRVGNIQYFGAGTRLSVL.